This T cell receptor (beta chain) was recorded in a study of regulatory T cells in long-lasting Graves disease. Study-level results: Lower TCR diversity characterized persistent Graves' patients relative to newly diagnosed patients.

In its sample, this clonotype was seen many times. Its target is not known. Time point indicated: newly diagnosed GD, antithyroid drugs for less than 3 months. PBMC-extracted RNA yielded the TCR library. Trimming took 0 bases from V and 4 from J; bases not matched to a gene: 3. CDR3 length equals 14 residues. iRepertoire HTBI primers and Arm-PCR of CDR3 regions built TCR beta libraries. Each CDR3 protein is one row after TCRdb ran MiXCR on the multiplex PCR reads. This repertoire shows about 530,000 distinct CDR3 sequences, more than 15% found once; its top ten account for around 25%. These same data were also listed under a study on T cells in Graves' hyperthyroidism and ophthalmopathy.

This TCR came from a woman in her forties or fifties with Graves disease. The sequencing used peripheral blood mononuclear cells (PBMCs), collected at new diagnosis, from a patient treated with antithyroid drugs. V usage is TRBV12-3 or TRBV12-4 and J usage is TRBJ2-7, with 7 bases lining up with TRBD1. CDR3 sequence (DNA): TGTGCCAGCAGTTTAGCGGGCAGGGGGTACGAGCAGTACTTC. This gives the protein CASSLAGRGYEQYF.